The present T cell receptor beta chain was sequenced within a study of blood T cell repertoires in COVID-19 (dated by TCRdb to the early 2020s). For context, the study as a whole: Samples covering the acute and convalescent phases of COVID-19 were provided by collaborators in the United States, Italy and Spain. Deeply sampled blood TCRbeta repertoires from subjects exposed to, actively infected with, or recovered from COVID-19 were included in the dataset. The repertoires were released in a freely available public database meant as a resource for research on the immune response to SARS-CoV-2. The material from the prospective study consisted of cDNA or gDNA derived from T cells, B-cell-depleted T cells, or PBMCs. Where HLA class I and class II types were available, the types were taken from metadata supplied by the sample provider, not from assay-based typing. The sample metadata nearly always contained a de-identified subject ID, COVID-19 status, age in years and sex. Samples came from the ongoing ImmuneRACE study (first 160 participants) plus 1,254 subjects from 6 global collaborators.

The paper as a whole reports these results and caveats: How much clinical and demographic metadata was included differed by source and by participant, and the metadata was provided uncurated.

TCRbeta CDR3 regions were amplified from genomic DNA using the immunoSEQ Assay, a bias-controlled multiplex PCR. From the authors' description of their analysis: The number of nucleated cells in each sample was estimated from the amplification of reference gene primers within the assay. Sequence reads were collapsed and filtered to measure the absolute abundance of every unique TCRbeta CDR3 rearrangement. Productive Simpson clonality was computed per sample as the square root of Simpson's diversity index over productive rearrangements. Sourced from immuneACCESS, this table was stored by TCRdb with only in-frame sequences that have V and J called. A share of the clones is absent; for the studies checked, an unresolved V gene accounts for under half, and the remainder has no known explanation. Clone size and V and J calls were adopted from that table, with D and trimming inferred from the DNA. The sample contains around 140,000 clones, 84% of them found a single time. The top ten clonotypes cover around 1.4% of the sample.

In the case of this clone: The antigen this receptor binds is unknown. Nothing much larger sits one base from this clone, and base qualities are not available.

Inclusive of the bounding cysteine and phenylalanine, the CDR3 is 11 residues long. Here the CDR3 DNA is all that survives: 33 bases in frame from base 1. V is reduced by 7 bases and J by 8 bases, leaving a spacing of 11 bases between them. CDR1 and CDR2 are drawn from the germline V gene: SNHLY, FYNNEI. Each collaborating institution followed its own protocols to collect whole blood in K2EDTA tubes. For TCRbeta analysis, collaborator samples were shipped as frozen whole blood, as isolated PBMCs, or as DNA extracted from either sample type. Sequencing used peripheral blood. The receptor's source is a man aged 60-69 years with acute or convalescent COVID-19. The chain employs TRBV2 and TRBJ1-2; the D gene is possibly TRBD1, with 6 bases matching. The nucleotide sequence reads TGTGCCAGCACAAGGACAGAAGGCTACACCTTC. This encodes CASTRTEGYTF.